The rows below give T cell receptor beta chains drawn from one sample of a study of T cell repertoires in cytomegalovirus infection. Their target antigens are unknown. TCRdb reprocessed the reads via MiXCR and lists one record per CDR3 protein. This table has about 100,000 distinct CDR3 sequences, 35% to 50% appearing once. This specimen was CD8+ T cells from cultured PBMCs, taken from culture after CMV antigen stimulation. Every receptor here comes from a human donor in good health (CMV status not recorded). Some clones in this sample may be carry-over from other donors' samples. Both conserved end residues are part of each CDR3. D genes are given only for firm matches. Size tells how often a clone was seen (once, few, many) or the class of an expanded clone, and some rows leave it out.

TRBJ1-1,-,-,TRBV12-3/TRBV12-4,CASSYWRGNTEAFF,TGTGCCAGCAGTTATTGGAGGGGTAACACTGAAGCTTTCTTT
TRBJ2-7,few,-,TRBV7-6,CASSLADSGYEQYF,TGTGCCAGCAGCTTAGCGGATAGCGGCTACGAGCAGTACTTC
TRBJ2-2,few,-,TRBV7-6,CASSLDFVPSGELFF,TGTGCCAGCAGCTTAGATTTCGTCCCTTCCGGGGAGCTGTTTTTT
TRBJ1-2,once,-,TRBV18,CASSLPTGIIRGGYTF,TGTGCCAGCTCTCTCCCCACAGGGATCATCCGTGGAGGCTACACCTTC
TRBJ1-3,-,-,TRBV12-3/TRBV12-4,CASSGQAGSGNTIYF,TGTGCCAGCTCCGGGCAGGCGGGCTCTGGAAACACCATATATTTT
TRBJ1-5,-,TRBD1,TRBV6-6,CASSDGQGVSSINQPQHF,TGTGCCAGCAGTGACGGACAGGGCGTAAGCTCAATCAATCAGCCCCAGCATTTT
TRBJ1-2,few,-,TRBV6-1,CASREFRTANGYTF,TGTGCCAGCAGGGAATTTAGGACAGCGAATGGCTACACCTTC
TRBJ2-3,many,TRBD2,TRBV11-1,CASSLDVGGATDTQYF,TGTGCCAGCAGCTTAGATGTCGGGGGGGCGACAGATACGCAGTATTTT
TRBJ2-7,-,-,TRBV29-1,CSVEVGSYEQYF,TGCAGCGTTGAAGTAGGGTCCTACGAGCAGTACTTC
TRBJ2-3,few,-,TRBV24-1,CATSALGDTDTQYF,TGTGCCACCAGTGCATTGGGCGACACAGATACGCAGTATTTT
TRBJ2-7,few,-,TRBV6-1,CASSEGVGTYEQYF,TGTGCCAGCAGTGAAGGAGTGGGAACCTACGAGCAGTACTTC
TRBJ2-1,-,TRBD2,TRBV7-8,CASSSPTSGAYNEQFF,TGTGCCAGCAGCTCACCTACTAGCGGGGCCTACAATGAGCAGTTCTTC
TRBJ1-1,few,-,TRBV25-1,CASALGTEAFF,TGTGCCAGCGCCCTTGGCACTGAAGCTTTCTTT
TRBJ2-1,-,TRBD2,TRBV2,CASKRGSQSHEQFF,TGTGCCAGCAAGCGGGGGTCCCAGTCCCATGAGCAGTTCTTC
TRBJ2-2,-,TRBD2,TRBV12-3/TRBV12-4,CASSAAGGSGELFF,TGTGCCAGCAGCGCAGCGGGGGGTTCCGGGGAGCTGTTTTTT
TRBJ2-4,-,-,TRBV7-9,CASSLSRVSENIQYF,TGTGCCAGCAGCTTAAGTAGGGTCTCCGAAAACATTCAGTACTTC
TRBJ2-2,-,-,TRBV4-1,CASSQLFGSNTGELFF,TGCGCCAGCAGCCAATTGTTCGGGTCGAACACCGGGGAGCTGTTTTTT
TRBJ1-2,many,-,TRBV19,CASSAHREGYYGYTF,TGTGCCAGTAGTGCACACAGGGAAGGATACTATGGCTACACCTTC
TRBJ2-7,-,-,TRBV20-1,CSAPAIGDSYEQYF,TGCAGTGCTCCAGCTATCGGGGACTCCTACGAGCAGTACTTC
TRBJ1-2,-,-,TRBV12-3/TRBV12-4,CASSFNTNYGYTF,TGTGCCAGCAGTTTTAACACCAACTATGGCTACACCTTC
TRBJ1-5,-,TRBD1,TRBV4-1,CASSQAWTGDSNQPQHF,TGCGCCAGCAGCCAGGCCTGGACAGGCGATAGCAATCAGCCCCAGCATTTT
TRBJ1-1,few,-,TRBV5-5,CASGGEGDTEAFF,TGTGCCAGCGGGGGGGAAGGGGACACTGAAGCTTTCTTT
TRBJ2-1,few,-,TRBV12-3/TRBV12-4,CASSLARVGNEQFF,TGTGCCAGCAGTTTAGCGCGGGTCGGCAATGAGCAGTTCTTC
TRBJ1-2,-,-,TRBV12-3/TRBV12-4,CASRPPTFPGGYTF,TGTGCCAGCAGACCCCCGACCTTTCCGGGAGGCTACACCTTC
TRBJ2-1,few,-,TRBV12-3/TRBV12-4,CASSSNPRQFF,TGTGCCAGCAGTTCGAACCCAAGGCAGTTCTTC
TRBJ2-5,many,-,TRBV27,CASSLYDGNQETQYF,TGTGCCAGCAGTCTCTACGACGGCAACCAAGAGACCCAGTACTTC